This entry features one T cell receptor beta chain sequence. The entry originates in a study of blood T cell repertoires in COVID-19. At the level of the study: Samples came from the United States, Italy and Spain, spanning acute and convalescent COVID-19. PBMCs, B-cell-depleted T cells, or T cells provided the cDNA or gDNA that made up the material.

The Seattle site enrolled patients during active infection and followed them longitudinally. In the study's own analysis: The assay estimated nucleated cells by amplifying reference gene primers. Clones were read by immunoSEQ multiplex PCR, and TCRdb kept only the in-frame ones, dropping some. D and trimming were read from the DNA, whereas the V and J calls and clone size are those reported in that table. The table lists 200,000 to 250,000 clones, 75% to 85% of them singletons. V shed 5 bases and J 5 bases; nucleotides not matched to a gene: 12. This CDR3 has 17 residues. The germline V gene has CDR1 MDHEN and CDR2 SYDVKM.

This clonotype was obtained from a woman aged 80 or over with COVID-19, enrolled during active disease. This chain joins TRBV28 and TRBJ2-2, with 9 bases aligning to TRBD2. The source material was peripheral blood. CDR3 sequence: CASSPSWLAGDTGELFF. DNA for the CDR3: TGTGCCAGCAGTCCATCATGGTTAGCGGGAGATACCGGGGAGCTGTTTTTT.